Below, 32 T cell receptor beta chains from the same sample are listed, as sequenced in a study of CD8 T cells in ankylosing spondylitis. TCRdb used MiXCR to reprocess the 5' RACE reads, holding one entry per CDR3 protein. Here the sample spans 300,000 to 400,000 distinct CDR3 sequences, approximately 14% being singletons. The source material was blood, either unsorted or a sorted T cell fraction (not recorded which). The receptors come from a male donor with ankylosing spondylitis or in good health (not recorded which).

This clonotype was counted ten times or more. One end of the junction varies from germline; a read error may be responsible. The chain carries TRBV5-1 and TRBJ2-5; 8 bases map to TRBD1. The germline CDR1 and CDR2 sequences are SGHRS and YFSETQ. The CDR3 spans 14 residues. CDR3 DNA sequence: TGCGCCAGCAGCTTAGACAGGGGAAGAGAGTCCCAGTACTTC. This encodes CASSLDRGRESQYF.

The table lists this clonotype with many counts. This rearrangement joins TRBV9 to TRBJ2-3, with TRBD2 matching over 9 bases. CDR1 SGDLS and CDR2 YYNGEE come from the germline V gene. The ends lost 4 bases at V and 3 bases at J; junction bases unmatched: 9. CDR3 size: 16 residues. The CDR3, as DNA: TGTGCCAGCAGCTCAAGGATAGCGGGGGAGACAGATACGCAGTATTTT. Amino acid sequence: CASSSRIAGETDTQYF.

The table lists this clonotype with many counts. The rearrangement joins TRBV12-3 or TRBV12-4 to TRBJ1-2; possible D gene TRBD1, 6 bases. Trimming left V 5 bases short and J 0 bases short, with 10 bases between. The CDR3 runs 14 residues. Written as DNA, the CDR3 is TGTGCCAGCAGTGTACAGGGTACTAACTATGGCTACACCTTC. This gives the protein CASSVQGTNYGYTF.

The chain combines TRBV6-2 or TRBV6-3 with TRBJ2-7; possibly TRBD2 for D (6 bases). V was shortened by 2 bases and J by 1 base, with 15 bases between the two germline ends. CDR3 size: 16 residues. Germline-derived CDR1 and CDR2 are MNHEY and SVGEGT. CDR3: CASSYPRGRRSYEQYF. The CDR3 nucleotides are TGTGCCAGCAGTTACCCCCGGGGGAGGAGGTCCTACGAGCAGTACTTC.

The chain carries TRBV29-1 and TRBJ2-5; tentatively, D is TRBD2 (6 bases). The CDR3 contains 14 residues. Deletions cut 3 bases from V and 6 bases from J, with 17 bases between. Germline lookup yields CDR1 SQVTM and CDR2 ANQGSEA. CDR3 DNA sequence: TGCAGCGTTGAGGGCACGGGAGAAATAAAGACCCAGTACTTC. As protein: CSVEGTGEIKTQYF.

The V and J genes are TRBV18 and TRBJ2-1, with 10 bases matching TRBD1. The CDR3 has 15 amino acids. Trimming at V came to 6 bases and at J to 8 bases, leaving 10 bases not matched to a gene. CDR1 is KGHSH and CDR2 is LQKENI in the germline V gene. The CDR3: CASSPGTGAPDEQFF. The CDR3 DNA is TGTGCCAGCTCTCCCGGGACAGGGGCCCCCGATGAGCAGTTCTTC.

This clonotype occurred a few times. The CDR3 region is CASSPRGSEAFF. The CDR3, as DNA: TGTGCCAGCTCACCCCGGGGAAGTGAAGCTTTCTTT. The V and J genes are TRBV18 and TRBJ1-1; D not resolved. Germline loops: CDR1 KGHSH, CDR2 LQKENI. The V gene lost 3 bases and the J gene lost 7 bases, with 9 bases spanning the gap. The CDR3 extends over 12 amino acids.

This clonotype has a count of ten or more. A read error may account for a junction end that differs from germline. The rearrangement uses TRBV12-3 or TRBV12-4 and TRBJ2-3, with D possibly matching TRBD2 (6 bases). There are 13 residues in the CDR3. In DNA form, the CDR3 reads TGTGCCGGCAGTTGGGGGGGCACAGATACGCAGTATTTT. Its protein is CAGSWGGTDTQYF.

In its sample, this clonotype was seen many times. The V and J genes are TRBV10-3 and TRBJ2-1, with a weak D call TRBD1 (7 bases). Germline CDR1 is ENHRY and CDR2 is SYGVKD. The CDR3 has 14 residues. V was shortened by 8 bases and J by 4 bases, with 15 bases between the two germline ends. The CDR3 coding sequence is TGTGCCATCGCCTCCCAGGGGGGTTACAATGAGCAGTTCTTC. Amino acid sequence: CAIASQGGYNEQFF.

The gene calls are TRBV19 and TRBJ2-1; the match to TRBD2 covers 10 bases. CDR1 LNHDA and CDR2 SQIVND come from the germline V gene (reference sequence). V was clipped by 0 bases and J by 5 bases; unmatched bases: 10. The CDR3 sequence is 18 residues long. The CDR3 bases are TGTGCCAGTAGTATAGATGGAGTCGGACTAGCGGATAACAATGAGCAGTTCTTC. It translates to CASSIDGVGLADNNEQFF.

This clonotype was seen ten or more times. The chain uses TRBV15 and TRBJ2-7, with 10 nucleotides matching TRBD1. Germline V gives CDR1 LNHNV, CDR2 YYDKDF (reference sequence). With V trimmed by 3 bases and J by 6 bases, 2 bases remained unmatched. The CDR3 is 13 residues long. The CDR3 bases are TGTGCCACCAGCAGTGGGGACAGGGGCGAGCAGTACTTC. Translated, it gives CATSSGDRGEQYF.

This chain links TRBV29-1 with TRBJ2-7; D is possibly TRBD2 (5 bases). The CDR3 consists of 13 residues. Deletions cut 1 base from V and 5 bases from J, with 12 bases between. Germline V gene data show CDR1 as SQVTM and CDR2 as ANQGSEA. The CDR3 bases are TGCAGCGTTGAAGGGACCCGAGGGAACGAGCAGTACTTC. This translates into CSVEGTRGNEQYF.

The J gene is TRBJ2-7, the V gene TRBV10-3, with D perhaps matching TRBD2 (5 bases). CDR1 and CDR2 (germline): ENHRY, SYGVKD. V gave up 10 bases and J gave up 0 bases, with 13 bases separating them. The CDR3 is made up of 13 amino acids. CDR3 loop: CASQPGSSYEQYF. The CDR3 DNA sequence: TGTGCCAGCCAACCGGGAAGCTCCTACGAGCAGTACTTC.

The V gene is TRBV5-1, the J gene TRBJ1-1; D gene ambiguous. Trimming took 2 bases from V and 1 from J, leaving 12 bases between them. CDR1 and CDR2 (germline): SGHRS, YFSETQ. The CDR3 is 15 residues long. The CDR3 reads CASSFVGRGNTEAFF. For the CDR3, the DNA is TGCGCCAGCAGCTTTGTCGGACGGGGGAACACTGAAGCTTTCTTT.

The chain combines TRBV5-1 with TRBJ2-5; weak D call: TRBD2 (6 bases). Deletions cut 2 bases from V and 1 base from J, with 12 bases between. The CDR3 spans 15 residues. CDR1 is SGHRS, CDR2 YFSETQ, per germline. CDR3 region: CASSLDGGLQETQYF. In DNA, the CDR3 is TGCGCCAGCAGCTTAGACGGGGGACTCCAAGAGACCCAGTACTTC.

The gene calls are TRBV30 and TRBJ2-2, with no clear D. V lost 2 bases to trimming and J lost 3 bases, with 10 bases between them. Germline-derived CDR1 and CDR2 are GTSNPN and SVGIG (reference sequence). This CDR3 comprises 14 residues. The CDR3 DNA follows: TGTGCCTGGAGTAGCCAGACGGACACCGGGGAGCTGTTTTTT. Its translation is CAWSSQTDTGELFF.

The J gene is TRBJ2-3, the V gene TRBV7-8; tentative D call: TRBD1 (6 bases). Deletions cut 3 bases from V and 2 bases from J, with 12 bases between. The CDR3 runs 15 residues. Germline CDR1 and CDR2: SGHVS and FQNEAQ. As DNA, the CDR3 is TGTGCCAGCAGCTTGAGGACAGCCCTCACAGATACGCAGTATTTT. This sequence encodes CASSLRTALTDTQYF.

Remarks on this clonotype: The germline gene is not matched at one end of the junction; a read error may be the cause. This chain uses TRBV7-9 with TRBJ2-1; 11 bases line up with TRBD2. Germline V CDR1 and CDR2: SEHNR, FQNEAQ (reference sequence). The CDR3 length is 15 residues. The CDR3 loop reads CASSFLAGGPNEHFF. CDR3 coding DNA: TGTGCCAGCAGCTTTTTAGCGGGAGGGCCTAATGAGCACTTCTTC.

This clonotype was counted only a few times. This chain connects TRBV12-3 or TRBV12-4 to TRBJ1-3; D might be TRBD1 (5 bases). This CDR3 has 15 amino acids. V was trimmed by 6 bases and J by 9 bases, leaving 21 bases between them. The CDR3 here is CASSPGTLRGATIYF. CDR3 in DNA: TGTGCCAGCAGCCCCGGGACTTTGAGGGGCGCCACCATATATTTT.

The V gene is TRBV7-2, the J gene TRBJ2-7, with D possibly called TRBD1 or TRBD2 (5 bases each). The CDR3 has 13 amino acids. Germline V gene lookup returns CDR1 SGHTA and CDR2 FQGNSA. V lost 1 base and J 8 bases, leaving 12 bases between the germline ends. Here the CDR3 reads CASSLEGRGQQYF. In DNA, the CDR3 is TGTGCCAGCAGCTTAGAAGGTCGGGGCCAGCAGTACTTC. Drawing the rest from reference TRBV7-2 and TRBJ2-7, the complete variable domain is GAGVSQSPSNKVTEKGKDVELRCDPISGHTALYWYRQSLGQGLEFLIYFQGNSAPDKSGLPSDRFSAERTGGSVSTLTIQRTQQEDSAVYLCASSLEGRGQQYFGPGTRLTVT.

V gene TRBV5-6 combines with J gene TRBJ1-2; D might be TRBD1 (6 bases). V lost 1 base and J lost 3, with 13 bases in between. The CDR3 runs 15 residues. Germline loops: CDR1 SGHDT, CDR2 YYEEEE. CDR3 sequence (DNA): TGTGCCAGCAGCTTGTACGGAGCAGGGGACTATGGCTACACCTTC. Its translation is CASSLYGAGDYGYTF. The whole variable domain, remainder taken from reference TRBV5-6 and TRBJ1-2, is DAGVTQSPTHLIKTRGQQVTLRCSPKSGHDTVSWYQQALGQGPQFIFQYYEEEERQRGNFPDRFSGHQFPNYSSELNVNALLLGDSALYLCASSLYGAGDYGYTFGSGTRLTVV.

The gene calls are TRBV2 and TRBJ2-1; 9 nucleotides line up with TRBD1. There are 18 residues in the CDR3. V trimming: 3 bases; J trimming: 8 bases; junction bases outside the gene matches: 17. The V gene's germline CDR1 is SNHLY and CDR2 FYNNEI. The CDR3 sequence: CASSEGLLGTGNWHEQFF. The CDR3 nucleotides are TGTGCCAGCAGTGAGGGTTTGCTTGGGACAGGGAATTGGCATGAGCAGTTCTTC.

This clonotype was recorded a few times. One end of the junction varies from germline; a read error may be responsible. This chain uses TRBV3-1 with TRBJ1-5; maybe TRBD1 (5 bases). This CDR3 is built from 17 residues. Germline values: CDR1 LGHDT, CDR2 YNNKEL (reference sequence). This CDR3 is CASSKDAPGSGNQPQHF. The CDR3 region has the DNA TGTGCCAGCAGCAAAGATGCCCCAGGGAGTGGCAATCAGCCCCAGCATTTT.

The chain couples TRBV20-1 to TRBJ2-3, with 7 bases lining up with TRBD2. The V and J ends lost 5 bases and 4 bases, in that order; junction bases with no gene match: 12. The length of the CDR3 is 15 residues. Germline V lookup: CDR1 DFQATT, CDR2 SNEGSKA (reference sequence). The CDR3 DNA reads TGCAGTGCTCCGACTCGGACTAGTGAGGCAGATACGCAGTATTTT. This sequence encodes CSAPTRTSEADTQYF.

The rearrangement joins TRBV5-5 to TRBJ2-1; no clear D gene. Trimming cost V 0 bases and J 6 bases, with 7 bases left between them. This CDR3 is built from 13 residues. The germline CDR1 and CDR2 sequences are SGHKS and YYEKEE (reference sequence). CDR3 DNA sequence: TGTGCCAGCAGCTTGGACGTAGCCAATGAGCAGTTCTTC. Its translation is CASSLDVANEQFF.

The sample holds a few counts of this clonotype. V usage is TRBV6-1 and J usage is TRBJ1-5; tentative D call: TRBD1 (6 bases). The CDR3 consists of 15 residues. CDR1 MNHNS and CDR2 SASEGT come from the germline V gene. V was cut by 4 bases and J by 1 base, with 11 bases left in between. CDR3 in amino acids: CASSVSGVSNQPQHF. The CDR3 nucleotides read TGTGCCAGCAGTGTCTCAGGGGTGAGCAATCAGCCCCAGCATTTT.

This clonotype was seen ten or more times. The chain is built from TRBV4-2 and TRBJ2-3; maybe TRBD2 (5 bases). V was pared by 0 bases and J by 3 bases, with 16 bases between. The CDR3 loop spans 17 amino acids. The germline V gene has CDR1 LGHNA and CDR2 YNFKEQ. CDR3 sequence: CASSQDPLGGWTDTQYF. CDR3 DNA: TGTGCCAGCAGCCAAGACCCACTAGGAGGTTGGACAGATACGCAGTATTTT.

In its sample, this clonotype was seen a few times. The chain recombines TRBV7-2 with TRBJ2-1, with D tentatively TRBD2 (5 bases). V dropped 2 bases and J dropped 0 bases, with 11 bases sitting between them. The CDR3 totals 16 residues. From germline, CDR1 is SGHTA and CDR2 FQGNSA. The chain's CDR3 is CASSLTGKSSYNEQFF. In DNA, the CDR3 is TGTGCCAGCAGCTTAACGGGAAAGAGCTCCTACAATGAGCAGTTCTTC.

The chain has TRBV3-1 and TRBJ2-1; 10 positions agree with TRBD2. CDR1 and CDR2 from the germline V gene are LGHDT and YNNKEL (reference sequence). The CDR3 runs to 15 residues. V lost 6 bases and J lost 4; bases outside the gene matches: 6. The CDR3 DNA reads as TGTGCCAGCAGAGAAAGCGGGGGGGGGTACAATGAGCAGTTCTTC. Translating it yields CASRESGGGYNEQFF.

This clonotype was seen a handful of times. The chain combines TRBV12-3 or TRBV12-4 with TRBJ2-7, with D possibly TRBD1 on 6 matching bases. Trimming removed 5 bases at V and 6 bases at J, with 14 bases between. The CDR3 is 13 residues long. The DNA of the CDR3 is TGTGCCAGCAGTCTAAGGGGGAGAGCCGAGCAGTACTTC. Translated: CASSLRGRAEQYF.

The chain combines TRBV12-3 or TRBV12-4 with TRBJ2-3; D not certain. Trimming stripped 7 bases from V and 3 bases from J, with 17 bases between. This CDR3 is built from 15 residues. The CDR3 sequence: CASTHRVDLTDTQYF. CDR3 sequence (DNA): TGTGCCAGCACCCACCGAGTTGACTTAACAGATACGCAGTATTTT.

CDR3 sequence: CASSPPSGRALNEQFF. In DNA form, the CDR3 reads TGTGCCAGCAGCCCACCTAGCGGGAGGGCCCTAAATGAGCAGTTCTTC. The chain recombines TRBV12-3 or TRBV12-4 with TRBJ2-1; 12 bases are a match to TRBD2. This CDR3 has 16 residues. Germline trimming cut 6 bases from V and 7 bases from J; bases unmatched to any gene: 10.